A selection of T cell receptor beta chains follows, all from one sample in a study of blood T cell repertoires in COVID-19. Produced via immunoSEQ multiplex PCR; TCRdb's table is partial and in-frame only. The sample lists some 20,000 clones, 86% seen once, with about a sixth in the top ten. The specimen sequenced was peripheral blood. These receptors all stem from a human donor with active COVID-19. The donor label of this sample is uncertain. CDR3s include the opening cysteine and the closing phenylalanine or tryptophan. The D gene is left open where the match is weak. For some rows the clone size is stated as once, few or many, or as a class when expanded; others skip it.

>-|TRBV7-9|-|TRBJ1-6
TGTGCCAGCAGCTTACACGGTGGCAGGGGAAATTCACCCCTCCACTTT
CASSLHGGRGNSPLHF
>-|TRBV5-4|few|TRBJ2-7
TGTGCCAGCAGCCCTACTGACTACGAGCAGTACTTC
CASSPTDYEQYF
>TRBD1|TRBV6-5|-|TRBJ1-5
TGTGCCAGCAGTACCACAGGGGGTAGCAATCAGCCCCAGCATTTT
CASSTTGGSNQPQHF
>-|TRBV7-2|-|TRBJ1-1
TGTGCCAGCAGCTTGACAACCATGAACACTGAAGCTTTCTTT
CASSLTTMNTEAFF
>TRBD1|TRBV2|-|TRBJ2-2
TGTGCCAGCACGAGTAGACAGGGCGGAACCGGGGAGCTGTTTTTT
CASTSRQGGTGELFF
>-|TRBV6-5|-|TRBJ2-4
TGTGCCAGCAGTCTCTCCAGGGACATTCAGTACTTC
CASSLSRDIQYF
>-|TRBV7-3|-|TRBJ2-2
TGTGCCAGCAGCTCGTCGTCGGGAACCGGGGAGCTGTTTTTT
CASSSSSGTGELFF
>TRBD1|TRBV5-4|-|TRBJ1-2
TGTGCCAGCAGCGCCTCTCAGGGGGTAGGGTATGGCTACACCTTC
CASSASQGVGYGYTF
>TRBD2|TRBV6-5|-|TRBJ2-1
TGTGCCAGCAGACGGGGGGGGCCTCTTGGTGAGCAGTTCTTC
CASRRGGPLGEQFF
>-|TRBV7-9|few|TRBJ2-5
TGTGCCAGCAGTTACAAAGAGACCCAGTACTTC
CASSYKETQYF
>-|TRBV9|-|TRBJ2-1
TGTGCCAGCAGCGTCGATGGTCAGGGTCTATACAATGAGCAGTTCTTC
CASSVDGQGLYNEQFF
>-|TRBV6-2/TRBV6-3|-|TRBJ1-5
TGTGCCAGCAGCTCGCTCCGGGGGGCGGATAATCAGCCCCAGCATTTT
CASSSLRGADNQPQHF
>-|TRBV5-1|-|TRBJ2-5
TGCGCCAGCAGCTGGGGGGTCACCCAGTACTTC
CASSWGVTQYF
>TRBD1|TRBV6-2/TRBV6-3|-|TRBJ1-5
TGTGCCAGCAGTTTTGTACAGGGGGCTAAGCCCCAGCATTTT
CASSFVQGAKPQHF
>-|TRBV7-2|-|TRBJ1-6
TGTGCCAGCTCGGAGAGCTCCTATAATTCACCCCTCCACTTT
CASSESSYNSPLHF
>-|TRBV5-4|-|TRBJ2-7
TGTGCCAGCAGCTTATGGGGGGCCTACGAGCAGTACTTC
CASSLWGAYEQYF
>TRBD1|TRBV18|-|TRBJ2-2
TGTGCCAGCTCACCAACATATGAGGGACAGGGGGCCGGGTTGAACACCGGGGAGCTGTTTTTT
CASSPTYEGQGAGLNTGELFF
>TRBD1|TRBV4-3|-|TRBJ2-2
TGCGCCAGCAGCCAGGGACAGGGGGGGTTGGTCGGGGAGCTGTTTTTT
CASSQGQGGLVGELFF
>TRBD1|TRBV3-1/TRBV3-2|once|TRBJ2-7
TGTGCCAGCAGCCACACCGGGACAGAAGGTCACGAGCAGTACTTC
CASSHTGTEGHEQYF
>TRBD1|TRBV19|once|TRBJ2-7
TGTGCCAGTAGTTCGGGACAGGGGGTCAAAAGGGAGCAGTACTTC
CASSSGQGVKREQYF
>TRBD1|TRBV20-1|-|TRBJ1-2
TGCAGTGCTAGTTCAGGGGGGTATGGCTACACCTTC
CSASSGGYGYTF
>TRBD2|TRBV6-2/TRBV6-3|-|TRBJ2-3
TGTGCCAGCAGTTTCCCAGCGGGGGGCGGCACAGATACGCAGTATTTT
CASSFPAGGGTDTQYF
>TRBD1|TRBV14|-|TRBJ2-1
TGTGCCAGCAGCCAAGATTTCACAGGGGGTGGGGATGAGCAGTTCTTC
CASSQDFTGGGDEQFF
>TRBD2|TRBV7-2|-|TRBJ2-3
TGTGCCAGCAGCTTAGCCGGGACTAGACGAGATACGCAGTATTTT
CASSLAGTRRDTQYF
>-|TRBV29-1|-|TRBJ1-1
TGCAGCGCTGGGGTGGGAGGTGAAGCTTTCTTT
CSAGVGGEAFF
>-|TRBV18|-|TRBJ1-2
TGTGCCAGCTCACCACCGCTTGGTCCCACTGGGAGTGGCTACACCTTC
CASSPPLGPTGSGYTF
>-|TRBV10-3|-|TRBJ2-7
TGTGCCATCAGTGTAGGAGGGACGCTCTCCTACGAGCAGTACTTC
CAISVGGTLSYEQYF
>-|TRBV14|-|TRBJ1-3
TGTGCCAGCAGCCCGTGGGTCAGCCCAGGCACCATATATTTT
CASSPWVSPGTIYF
>-|TRBV7-9|-|TRBJ1-2
TGTGCCAGCAGCGCGGACAGAGACTATGGCTACACCTTC
CASSADRDYGYTF
>TRBD1|TRBV2|-|TRBJ1-4
TGTGCCAGCAGTACGACAGGGGGGTGGGAAAAACTGTTTTTT
CASSTTGGWEKLFF
>TRBD1|TRBV9|once|TRBJ1-2
TGTGCCAGCAGCGAGGGACAGGGGGCAATTGGCTACACCTTC
CASSEGQGAIGYTF
>-|TRBV6-4|-|TRBJ1-2
TGTGCCAGCCAGTGGGGACTTGGGGGCTACACCTTC
CASQWGLGGYTF
>-|TRBV12-3/TRBV12-4|-|TRBJ2-7
TGTGCCAGCAGTTTAGCTATCCACGAGCAGTACTTC
CASSLAIHEQYF
>TRBD2|TRBV7-8|-|TRBJ2-3
TGTGCCAGCAGCCCGGGGCTAGCGGGGGGAAGAAGCACAGATACGCAGTATTTT
CASSPGLAGGRSTDTQYF
>-|TRBV11-2|-|TRBJ1-5
TGTGCCAGCAGCCTGGACAGAAATCAGCCCCAGCATTTT
CASSLDRNQPQHF
>TRBD2|TRBV6-4|-|TRBJ2-3
TGTGCCAGCAGCGTGAGCGGGGGCTCTAGCACAGATACGCAGTATTTT
CASSVSGGSSTDTQYF
>-|TRBV5-1|-|TRBJ2-2
TGCGCCAGCAGCACCGGACAGATCACCGGGGAGCTGTTTTTT
CASSTGQITGELFF
>-|TRBV6-2/TRBV6-3|-|TRBJ2-7
TGTGCCAGCAGCGCTTGGGCCGAGCAGTACTTC
CASSAWAEQYF
>-|TRBV6-2/TRBV6-3|-|TRBJ1-2
TGTGCCAGCAGTTTGATGTACGGGGGTGAAAACTATGGCTACACCTTC
CASSLMYGGENYGYTF
>-|TRBV3-1/TRBV3-2|once|TRBJ2-7
TGTGCCAGCAGAGGGGCATACGAGCAGTACTTC
CASRGAYEQYF
>TRBD2|TRBV12-3/TRBV12-4|-|TRBJ2-1
TGTGCCAGCAGTACTAGCGGAAACAATGAGCAGTTCTTC
CASSTSGNNEQFF
>TRBD1|TRBV6-2/TRBV6-3|-|TRBJ2-5
TGTGCCAGCAGTTACCGGGGACAGAGTCGGGAGACCCAGTACTTC
CASSYRGQSRETQYF
>-|TRBV4-2|-|TRBJ2-7
TGTGCCAGCAGCCAAGAGGGGGGGGCGAGCGAGCAGTACTTC
CASSQEGGASEQYF
>-|TRBV7-2|-|TRBJ2-5
TGTGCCAGCAGCTTACGGTCACGACAAGAGACCCAGTACTTC
CASSLRSRQETQYF